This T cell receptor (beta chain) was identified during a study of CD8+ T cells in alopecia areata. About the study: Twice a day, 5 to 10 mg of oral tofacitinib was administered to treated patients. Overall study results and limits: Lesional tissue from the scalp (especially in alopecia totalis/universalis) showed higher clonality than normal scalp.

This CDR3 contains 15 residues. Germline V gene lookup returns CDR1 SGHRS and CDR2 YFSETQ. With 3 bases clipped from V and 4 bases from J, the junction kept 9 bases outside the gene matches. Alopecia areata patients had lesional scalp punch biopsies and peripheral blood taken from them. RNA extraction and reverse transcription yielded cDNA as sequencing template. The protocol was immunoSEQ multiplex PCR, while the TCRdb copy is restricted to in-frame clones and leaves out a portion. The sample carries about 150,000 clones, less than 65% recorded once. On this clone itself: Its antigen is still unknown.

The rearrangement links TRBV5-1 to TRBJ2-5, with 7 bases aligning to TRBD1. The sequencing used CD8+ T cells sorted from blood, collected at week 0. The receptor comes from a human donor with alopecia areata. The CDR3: CASSSMGQPRETQYF. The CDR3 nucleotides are TGCGCCAGCAGCTCCATGGGACAGCCTCGAGAGACCCAGTACTTC.